This TCR beta chain was identified during a study of long-term antiretroviral therapy in people with HIV. Comment on this clone: The antigen remains undetermined.

Study observations and caveats: The data indicate that diversity increased after ART but remained below transplant donor controls.

The assay, immunoSEQ v3.0, was run at survey level. Per-sample TRB depth target: about 35,000-50,000 T-cell genomes. Profiling relied on immunoSEQ multiplex PCR, and the TCRdb table lists in-frame clones only, not all of them. The data show about 25,000 clones, around 86% seen once. At minimum, one pre-ART and two post-ART PBMC samples were obtained from each donor. The specimen was unsorted PBMCs, collected 1.9 years after starting antiretroviral therapy. The clonotype originates from a young woman with HIV.

The CDR3 DNA is TGTGCCAGCAACGGACTAGCGGGGGAGCTATCCACAGATACGCAGTATTTT. This codes for CASNGLAGELSTDTQYF. This rearrangement joins TRBV5-4 to TRBJ2-3, with TRBD2 matching 13 bases. Germline CDR1 is SGHNT and CDR2 is YYREEE (reference sequence). The length of the CDR3 is 17 residues. The V segment lost 6 bases and the J segment 2 bases; nucleotides outside the gene matches: 9. Together with reference TRBV5-4 and TRBJ2-3, the CDR3 gives the full variable domain: ETGVTQSPTHLIKTRGQQVTLRCSSQSGHNTVSWYQQALGQGPQFIFQYYREEENGRGNFPPRFSGLQFPNYSSELNVNALELDDSALYLCASNGLAGELSTDTQYFGPGTRLTVL.